Listed below are T cell receptor beta chains from one sample, sequenced in a study of shared clonotypes between healthy human individuals. Produced via immunoSEQ multiplex PCR; TCRdb's table is partial and in-frame only. Of 150,000 to 200,000 clones in the sample, approximately 61% are singletons; the top ten hold about 10%. The sequenced sample was memory CD4+ T cells sorted from blood. The receptors were sampled from a man aged 30 to 45 in good health. Each CDR3 is given with its conserved first and last residue. Each record gives: J gene, D gene, V gene, clone size, CDR3 DNA, CDR3 protein. The D gene is left open where the match is weak. Rows give clone size only sometimes, using once, few, many, or a class for an expanded clone.

j_gene: TRBJ2-1
d_gene: .
v_gene: TRBV10-2
abundance: .
CDR3nt: TGCGCCAGCTTCGGGGCCCCCTCCTACAATGAGCAGTTCTTC
CDR3aa: CASFGAPSYNEQFF

j_gene: TRBJ1-2
d_gene: TRBD1
v_gene: TRBV7-9
abundance: .
CDR3nt: TGTGCCAGCAGCCCATGGACAGGGTCGGGCTACGGCTACACCTTC
CDR3aa: CASSPWTGSGYGYTF

j_gene: TRBJ2-7
d_gene: .
v_gene: TRBV27
abundance: .
CDR3nt: TGTGCCAGCAGTCCGAGAACTAGCCTCAGCTCCTACGAGCAGTACTTC
CDR3aa: CASSPRTSLSSYEQYF

j_gene: TRBJ2-5
d_gene: TRBD1
v_gene: TRBV7-7
abundance: .
CDR3nt: TGTGCCAGCAGCTTGGGGACAGGGGTGGGGGAGACCCAGTACTTC
CDR3aa: CASSLGTGVGETQYF

j_gene: TRBJ2-7
d_gene: .
v_gene: TRBV2
abundance: .
CDR3nt: TGTGCCAGCAGAGGACTACCGTCCTACGAGCAGTACTTC
CDR3aa: CASRGLPSYEQYF

j_gene: TRBJ2-5
d_gene: .
v_gene: TRBV5-1
abundance: .
CDR3nt: TGCGCCAGCAGCGCCCACCAAGAGACCCAGTACTTC
CDR3aa: CASSAHQETQYF

j_gene: TRBJ2-1
d_gene: .
v_gene: TRBV29-1
abundance: .
CDR3nt: TGCAGCCCGAGGACAGAAAACAATGAGCAGTTCTTC
CDR3aa: CSPRTENNEQFF

j_gene: TRBJ1-3
d_gene: TRBD1
v_gene: TRBV14
abundance: once
CDR3nt: TGTGCCAGCAGCCGGGGACAGATCTCTGGAAACACCATATATTTT
CDR3aa: CASSRGQISGNTIYF

j_gene: TRBJ1-1
d_gene: .
v_gene: TRBV18
abundance: .
CDR3nt: TGTGCCAGCTTTATGGGTGCATCTGAAGCTTTCTTT
CDR3aa: CASFMGASEAFF

j_gene: TRBJ1-2
d_gene: .
v_gene: TRBV5-1
abundance: .
CDR3nt: TGCGCCAGCAGCGGCCCGAGAGGGCAGATACATGGCTACACCTTC
CDR3aa: CASSGPRGQIHGYTF

j_gene: TRBJ1-2
d_gene: .
v_gene: TRBV15
abundance: .
CDR3nt: TGTGCCACCAGCAGAGGTAGAGGGGCCCTCTATGGCTACACCTTC
CDR3aa: CATSRGRGALYGYTF

j_gene: TRBJ1-4
d_gene: .
v_gene: TRBV11-2
abundance: .
CDR3nt: TGTGCCAGCAGCTTATCCCACCTTTTGTGGTCCGAAAAACTGTTTTTT
CDR3aa: CASSLSHLLWSEKLFF

j_gene: TRBJ1-2
d_gene: .
v_gene: TRBV27
abundance: .
CDR3nt: TGTGCCAGCAGTTTAAAGGTGACCGATAACTATGGCTACACCTTC
CDR3aa: CASSLKVTDNYGYTF

j_gene: TRBJ1-2
d_gene: .
v_gene: TRBV20-1
abundance: .
CDR3nt: TGCAGTGCACAGGGTAGAGGCTACACCTTC
CDR3aa: CSAQGRGYTF

j_gene: TRBJ2-7
d_gene: .
v_gene: TRBV6-1
abundance: once
CDR3nt: TGTGCCAGCAGTGGCACAGGTTCCCCCTCCTACGAGCAGTACTTC
CDR3aa: CASSGTGSPSYEQYF

j_gene: TRBJ1-5
d_gene: TRBD1
v_gene: TRBV2
abundance: many
CDR3nt: TGTGCCAGCAGTGACACTAACAGGGGACAGGGGGCGATTGGCAATCAGCCCCAGCATTTT
CDR3aa: CASSDTNRGQGAIGNQPQHF

j_gene: TRBJ2-5
d_gene: .
v_gene: TRBV11-3
abundance: .
CDR3nt: TGTGCCAGCAGCTTAGGGTTCGACAAGGGCGTTGGGAGTGACTTC
CDR3aa: CASSLGFDKGVGSDF

j_gene: TRBJ2-7
d_gene: TRBD2
v_gene: TRBV27
abundance: few
CDR3nt: TGTGCCAGCAGCCGGACTAGCGGCTACGAGCAGTACTTC
CDR3aa: CASSRTSGYEQYF

j_gene: TRBJ2-7
d_gene: TRBD1
v_gene: TRBV7-2
abundance: many
CDR3nt: TGTGCCAGCAGCCTCTGGGACAGAAACTACGAGCAGTACTTC
CDR3aa: CASSLWDRNYEQYF

j_gene: TRBJ1-5
d_gene: TRBD1
v_gene: TRBV27
abundance: many
CDR3nt: TGTGCCAGCACCCAACGGGGAGGGGGCAGCAATCAGCCCCAGCATTTT
CDR3aa: CASTQRGGGSNQPQHF

j_gene: TRBJ2-1
d_gene: .
v_gene: TRBV5-1
abundance: .
CDR3nt: TGCGCCAGCAGCTTGGATGGAAGGGGATACAATGAGCAGTTCTTC
CDR3aa: CASSLDGRGYNEQFF

j_gene: TRBJ1-5
d_gene: .
v_gene: TRBV6-5
abundance: .
CDR3nt: TGTGCCAGCAGTTACTCCCCAGGGCTCAATCAGCCCCAGCATTTT
CDR3aa: CASSYSPGLNQPQHF